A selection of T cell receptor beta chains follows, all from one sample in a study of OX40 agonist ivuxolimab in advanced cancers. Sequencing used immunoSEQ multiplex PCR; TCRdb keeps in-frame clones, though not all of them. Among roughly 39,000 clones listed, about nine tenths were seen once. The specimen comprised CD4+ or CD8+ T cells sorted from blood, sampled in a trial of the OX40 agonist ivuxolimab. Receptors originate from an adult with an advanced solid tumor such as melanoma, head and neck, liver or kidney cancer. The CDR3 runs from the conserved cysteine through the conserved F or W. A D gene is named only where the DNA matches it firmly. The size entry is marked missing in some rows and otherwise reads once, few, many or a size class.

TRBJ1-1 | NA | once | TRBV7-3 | TGTGCCAGCAGCTTAAGCCCGGACAGTATGAACACTGAAGCTTTCTTT | CASSLSPDSMNTEAFF
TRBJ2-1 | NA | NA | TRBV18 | TGTGCCAGCTCACCCTACGGTTATGAGCAGTTCTTC | CASSPYGYEQFF
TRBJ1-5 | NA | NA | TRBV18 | TGTGCCAGCTCACCACTCCCAAGCAATCAGCCCCAGCATTTT | CASSPLPSNQPQHF
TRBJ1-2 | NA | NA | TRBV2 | TGTGCCAGCAGTGACAGGGCTAACGGCTACACCTTC | CASSDRANGYTF
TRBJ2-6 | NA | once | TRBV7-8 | TGTGCCAGCAGCTTATTTCGCCGGATCTCTGGGGCCAACGTCCTGACTTTC | CASSLFRRISGANVLTF
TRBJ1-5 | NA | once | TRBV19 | TGTGCCAGTACCCTTACGGCCCTCTACAATCAGCCCCAGCATTTT | CASTLTALYNQPQHF
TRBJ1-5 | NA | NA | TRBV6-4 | TGTGCCAGCAGCGCCCACCGGCCCCAGCATTTT | CASSAHRPQHF
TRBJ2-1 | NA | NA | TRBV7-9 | TGTGCCAGCAGCCCGACTACGTCCTACAATGAGCAGTTCTTC | CASSPTTSYNEQFF
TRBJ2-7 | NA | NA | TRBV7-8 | TGTGCCAGCAGCTTAGCGGGAGGCTACGAGCAGTACTTC | CASSLAGGYEQYF
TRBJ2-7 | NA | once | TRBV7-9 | TGTGCCAGCAGCTTAGCGTTTTCCATTCAAGCCTACGAGCAGTACTTC | CASSLAFSIQAYEQYF
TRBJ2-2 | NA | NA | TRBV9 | TGTGCCAGCAGCGTAGGGGGCCGATCGAACACCGGGGAGCTGTTTTTT | CASSVGGRSNTGELFF
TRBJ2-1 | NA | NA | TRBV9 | TGTGCCAGCAGCGCCCTCTCCGCAGGACTCAAAGACCGCGGAGAGCAGTTCTTC | CASSALSAGLKDRGEQFF
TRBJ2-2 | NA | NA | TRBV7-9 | TGTGCCAGCACCCGTCGGGGCGGGACGGTCGGGGAGCTGTTTTTT | CASTRRGGTVGELFF
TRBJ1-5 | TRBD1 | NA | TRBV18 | TGTGCCAGCTCACAGATAGGGACAGGCAATCAGCCCCAGCATTTT | CASSQIGTGNQPQHF
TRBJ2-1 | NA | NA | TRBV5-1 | TGCGCCAGCAGCACCGGCGACTTTTCCGCCTACAATGAGCAGTTCTTC | CASSTGDFSAYNEQFF
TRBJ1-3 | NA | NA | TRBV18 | TGTGCCAGCTCGCTCCTGTCAGGGCGGGGAAACACCATATATTTT | CASSLLSGRGNTIYF
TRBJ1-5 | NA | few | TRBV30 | TGTGCCGGGGGGCACAATCAGCCCCAGCATTTT | CAGGHNQPQHF
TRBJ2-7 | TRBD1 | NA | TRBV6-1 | TGTGCCAGCAGTGTAGCATTGCCGGGACAGGGCTACGAGCAGTACTTC | CASSVALPGQGYEQYF
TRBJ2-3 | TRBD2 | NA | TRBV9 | TGTGCCAGCAGCGTCGGACTAGCGGCTAGCACAGATACGCAGTATTTT | CASSVGLAASTDTQYF
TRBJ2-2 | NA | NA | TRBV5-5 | TGTGCCAGCAGCCCGGAAGCTAGCGCGAGAATAAACACCGGGGAGCTGTTTTTT | CASSPEASARINTGELFF
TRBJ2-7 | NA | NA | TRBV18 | TGTGCCAGCGCCCCCCTACCGCAGGGGCTGGACTACGAGCAGTACTTC | CASAPLPQGLDYEQYF
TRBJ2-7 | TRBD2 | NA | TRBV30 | TGTGCGGGGACTAGCTGGACCTACGAGCAGTACTTC | CAGTSWTYEQYF
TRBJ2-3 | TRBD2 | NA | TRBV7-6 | TGTGCCAGCAGCTTACTAGCGGGAGATACGCAGTATTTT | CASSLLAGDTQYF
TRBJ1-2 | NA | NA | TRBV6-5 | TGTGCCACGACTCCGGGACAATCCGTAAGGGGCTACACCTTC | CATTPGQSVRGYTF
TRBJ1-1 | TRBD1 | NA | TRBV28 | TGTGCCAGCACCACAGGGGACACTGAAGCTTTCTTT | CASTTGDTEAFF
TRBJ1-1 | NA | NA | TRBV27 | TGTGCCAGCAGCTCGGTAGGGACTGAAGCTTTCTTT | CASSSVGTEAFF
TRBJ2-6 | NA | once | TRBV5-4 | TGTGCCAGCAGCCAATACTCTGGGGCCAACGTCCTGACTTTC | CASSQYSGANVLTF
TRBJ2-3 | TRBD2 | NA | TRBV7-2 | TGTGCCAGCAGCCTCCTACTAGCGGGACGCACAGATACGCAGTATTTT | CASSLLLAGRTDTQYF
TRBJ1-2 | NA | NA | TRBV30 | TGTGCCTGGAGTGTTCTGGGCAGGTCCCTGAATGGCTACACCTTC | CAWSVLGRSLNGYTF
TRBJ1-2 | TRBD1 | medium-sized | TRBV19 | TGTGCCAGTAGCACCGATGGACAGGGCAGCTATGGCTACACCTTC | CASSTDGQGSYGYTF
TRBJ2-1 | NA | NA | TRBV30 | TGTGCCTGGGGGGGAGATCAAAACAATGAGCAGTTCTTC | CAWGGDQNNEQFF
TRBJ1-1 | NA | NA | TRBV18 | TGTGCCAGCTCACCAGGGACGGTGAACACTGAAGCTTTCTTT | CASSPGTVNTEAFF
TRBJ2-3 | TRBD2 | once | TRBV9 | TGTGCCAGCAGCGTAGGGGCTAGCGGACTGAGCACAGATACGCAGTATTTT | CASSVGASGLSTDTQYF
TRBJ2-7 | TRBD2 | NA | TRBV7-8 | TGTGCCAGCAGCTCAGGGTCCGGCGGGGGCTACGAGCAGTACTTC | CASSSGSGGGYEQYF
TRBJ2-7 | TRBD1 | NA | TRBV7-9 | TGTGCCAGCAGCTTAAGGACAGGGGGCCACGAGCAGTACTTC | CASSLRTGGHEQYF